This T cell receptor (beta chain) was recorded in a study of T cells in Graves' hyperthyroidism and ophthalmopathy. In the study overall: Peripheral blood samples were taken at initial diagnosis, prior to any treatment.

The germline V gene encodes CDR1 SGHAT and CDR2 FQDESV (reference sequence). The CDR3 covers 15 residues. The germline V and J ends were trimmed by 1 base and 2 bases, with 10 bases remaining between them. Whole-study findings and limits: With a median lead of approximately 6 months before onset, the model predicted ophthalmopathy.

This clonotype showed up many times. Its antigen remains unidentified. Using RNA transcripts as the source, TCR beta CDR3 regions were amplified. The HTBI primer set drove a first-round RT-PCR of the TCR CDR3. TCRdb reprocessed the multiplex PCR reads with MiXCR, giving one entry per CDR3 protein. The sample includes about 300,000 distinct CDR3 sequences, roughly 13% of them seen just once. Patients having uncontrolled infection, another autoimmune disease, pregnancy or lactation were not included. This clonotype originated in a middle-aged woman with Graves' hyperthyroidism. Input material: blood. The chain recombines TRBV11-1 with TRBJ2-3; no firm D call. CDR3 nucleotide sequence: TGTGCCAGCAGCTTAGGTTTTGGGCCCACAGATACGCAGTATTTT. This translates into CASSLGFGPTDTQYF. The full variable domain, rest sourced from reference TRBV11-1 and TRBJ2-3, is EAEVAQSPRYKITEKSQAVAFWCDPISGHATLYWYRQILGQGPELLVQFQDESVVDDSQLPKDRFSAERLKGVDSTLKIQPAELGDSAMYLCASSLGFGPTDTQYFGPGTRLTVL.